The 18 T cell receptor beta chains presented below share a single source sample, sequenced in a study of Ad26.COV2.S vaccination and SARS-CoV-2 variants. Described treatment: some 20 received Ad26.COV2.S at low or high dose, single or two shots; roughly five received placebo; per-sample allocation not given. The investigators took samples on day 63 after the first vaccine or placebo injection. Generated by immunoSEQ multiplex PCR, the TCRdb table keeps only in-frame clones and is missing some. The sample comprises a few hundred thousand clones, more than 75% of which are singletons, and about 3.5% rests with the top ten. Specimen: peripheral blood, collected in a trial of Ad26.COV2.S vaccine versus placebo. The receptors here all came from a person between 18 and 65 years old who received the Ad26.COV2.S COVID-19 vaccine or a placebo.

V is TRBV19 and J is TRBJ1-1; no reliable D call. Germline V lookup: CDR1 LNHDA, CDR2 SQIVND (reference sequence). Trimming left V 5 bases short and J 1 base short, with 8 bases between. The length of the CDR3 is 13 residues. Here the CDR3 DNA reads TGTGCCAGTAGTCAGACCTCGAACACTGAAGCTTTCTTT. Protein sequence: CASSQTSNTEAFF. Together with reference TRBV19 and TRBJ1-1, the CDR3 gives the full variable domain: DGGITQSPKYLFRKEGQNVTLSCEQNLNHDAMYWYRQDPGQGLRLIYYSQIVNDFQKGDIAEGYSVSREKKESFPLTVTSAQKNPTAFYLCASSQTSNTEAFFGQGTRLTVV.

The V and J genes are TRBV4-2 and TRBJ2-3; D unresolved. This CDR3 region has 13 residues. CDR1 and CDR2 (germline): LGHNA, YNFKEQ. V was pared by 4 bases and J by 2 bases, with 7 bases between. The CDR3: CASSRDLTDTQYF. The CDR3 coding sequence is TGTGCCAGCAGCCGGGATCTCACAGATACGCAGTATTTT.

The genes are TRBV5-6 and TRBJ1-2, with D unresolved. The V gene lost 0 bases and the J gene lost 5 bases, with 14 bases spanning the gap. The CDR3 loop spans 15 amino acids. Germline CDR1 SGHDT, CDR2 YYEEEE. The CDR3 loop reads CASSLGGLVGYGYTF. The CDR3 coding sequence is TGTGCCAGCAGCTTGGGGGGATTGGTTGGGTATGGCTACACCTTC.

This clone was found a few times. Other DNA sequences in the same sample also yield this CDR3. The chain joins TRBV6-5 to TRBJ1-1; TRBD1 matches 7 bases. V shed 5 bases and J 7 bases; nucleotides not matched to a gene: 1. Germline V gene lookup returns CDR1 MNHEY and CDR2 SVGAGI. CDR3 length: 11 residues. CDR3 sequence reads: CASSRTGEAFF. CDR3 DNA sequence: TGTGCCAGCAGTAGGACAGGTGAAGCTTTCTTT.

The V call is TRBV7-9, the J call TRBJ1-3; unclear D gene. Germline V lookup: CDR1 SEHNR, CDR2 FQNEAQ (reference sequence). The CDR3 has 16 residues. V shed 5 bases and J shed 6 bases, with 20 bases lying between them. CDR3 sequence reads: CASSLSPLAKENTIYF. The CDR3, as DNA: TGTGCCAGCAGCCTGAGTCCCCTTGCCAAGGAAAACACCATATATTTT.

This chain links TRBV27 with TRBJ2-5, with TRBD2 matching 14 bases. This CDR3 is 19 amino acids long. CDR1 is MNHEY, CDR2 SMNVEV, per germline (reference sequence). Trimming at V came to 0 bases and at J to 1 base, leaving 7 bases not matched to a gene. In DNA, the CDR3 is TGTGCCAGCAGTTTATCGATAAGGGGGACTAGCGGGGGCCAAGAGACCCAGTACTTC. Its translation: CASSLSIRGTSGGQETQYF.

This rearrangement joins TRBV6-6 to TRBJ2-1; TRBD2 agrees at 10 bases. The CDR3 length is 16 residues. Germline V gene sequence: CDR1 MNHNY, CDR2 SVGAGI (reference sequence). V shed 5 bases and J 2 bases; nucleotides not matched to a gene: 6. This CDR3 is CASSRAGGWTYNEQFF. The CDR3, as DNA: TGTGCCAGCAGTCGAGCGGGAGGGTGGACCTACAATGAGCAGTTCTTC.

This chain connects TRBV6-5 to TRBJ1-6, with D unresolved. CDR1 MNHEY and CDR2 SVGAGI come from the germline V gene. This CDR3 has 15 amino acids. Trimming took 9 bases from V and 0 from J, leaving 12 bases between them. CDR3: CASGGSSSYNSPLHF. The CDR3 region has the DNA TGTGCCAGTGGAGGGAGTAGCTCCTATAATTCACCCCTCCACTTT.

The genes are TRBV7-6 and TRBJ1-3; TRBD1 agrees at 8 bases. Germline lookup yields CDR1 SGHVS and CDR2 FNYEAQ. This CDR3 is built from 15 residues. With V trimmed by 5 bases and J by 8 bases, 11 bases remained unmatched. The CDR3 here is CASSRTGTGQDTIYF. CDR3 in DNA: TGTGCCAGCAGCCGGACCGGGACAGGTCAGGACACCATATATTTT.

The CDR3 DNA follows: TGTGCCAGCAGTTTAGGACTAGCGGAGACCCAGTACTTC. Translation gives CASSLGLAETQYF. V and J are TRBV12-3 or TRBV12-4 and TRBJ2-5, with 8 bases matching TRBD2. V lost 1 base to trimming and J lost 5 bases; unmatched junction nucleotides: 0. The CDR3 covers 13 residues.

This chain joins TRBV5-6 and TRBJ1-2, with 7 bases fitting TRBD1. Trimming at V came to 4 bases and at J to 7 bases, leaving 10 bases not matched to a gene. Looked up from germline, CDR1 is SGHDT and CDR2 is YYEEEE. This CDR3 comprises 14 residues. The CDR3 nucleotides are TGTGCCAGCAGCCCCTCCGGGACAGCATTTGGCTACACCTTC. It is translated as CASSPSGTAFGYTF. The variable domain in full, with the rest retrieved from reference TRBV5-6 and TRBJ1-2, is DAGVTQSPTHLIKTRGQQVTLRCSPKSGHDTVSWYQQALGQGPQFIFQYYEEEERQRGNFPDRFSGHQFPNYSSELNVNALLLGDSALYLCASSPSGTAFGYTFGSGTRLTVV.

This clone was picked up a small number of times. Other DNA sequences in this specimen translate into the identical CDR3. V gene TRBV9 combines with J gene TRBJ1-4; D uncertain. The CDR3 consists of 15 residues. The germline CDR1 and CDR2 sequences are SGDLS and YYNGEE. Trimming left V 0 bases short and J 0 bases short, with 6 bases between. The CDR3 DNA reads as TGTGCCAGCAGCGTAGCCGGGGCAACTAATGAAAAACTGTTTTTT. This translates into CASSVAGATNEKLFF.

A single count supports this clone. The CDR3: CASSLAGRGVASKNIQYF. The DNA of the CDR3 is TGCGCCAGCAGCTTGGCAGGGCGTGGGGTGGCATCCAAAAACATTCAGTACTTC. The chain combines TRBV5-1 with TRBJ2-4; D is perhaps TRBD1 (5 bases). The germline gives CDR1 SGHRS, CDR2 YFSETQ. The CDR3 has 18 residues. V was trimmed by 0 bases and J by 2 bases, leaving 18 bases between them.

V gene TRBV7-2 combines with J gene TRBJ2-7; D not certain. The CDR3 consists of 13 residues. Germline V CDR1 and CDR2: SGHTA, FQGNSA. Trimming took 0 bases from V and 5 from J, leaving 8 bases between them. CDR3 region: CASSLALPDEQYF. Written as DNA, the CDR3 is TGTGCCAGCAGCTTAGCGTTGCCAGACGAGCAGTACTTC.

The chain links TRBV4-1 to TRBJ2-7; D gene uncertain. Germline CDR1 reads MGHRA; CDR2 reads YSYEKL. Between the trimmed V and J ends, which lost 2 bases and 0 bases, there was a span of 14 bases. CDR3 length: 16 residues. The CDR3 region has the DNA TGCGCCAGCAGCCAACCCCGAGGAGCCTTCTCCTACGAGCAGTACTTC. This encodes CASSQPRGAFSYEQYF.

Here the CDR3 reads CASSQGLANEQFF. The CDR3 region has the DNA TGTGCCAGCAGCCAGGGACTGGCTAATGAGCAGTTCTTC. This chain links TRBV3-1 (or the pseudogene TRBV3-2) with TRBJ2-1; tentatively, D is TRBD2 (6 bases). Per germline, CDR1 LGHDT and CDR2 YNNKEL (reference sequence). V lost 3 bases, J lost 7 bases, and 10 bases lay in between. The CDR3 spans 13 residues.

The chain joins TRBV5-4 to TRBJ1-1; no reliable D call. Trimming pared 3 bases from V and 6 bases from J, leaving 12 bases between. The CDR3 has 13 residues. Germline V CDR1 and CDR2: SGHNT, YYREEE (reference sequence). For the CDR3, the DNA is TGTGCCAGCAGCTACGGGGTGGTGTCTGAAGCTTTCTTT. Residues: CASSYGVVSEAFF.

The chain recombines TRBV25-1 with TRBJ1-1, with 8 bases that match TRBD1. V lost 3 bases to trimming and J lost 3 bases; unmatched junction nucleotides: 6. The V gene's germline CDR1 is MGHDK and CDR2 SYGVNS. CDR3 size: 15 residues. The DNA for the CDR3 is TGTGCCAGCAGTGATTCCGGACAGGGAGACACTGAAGCTTTCTTT. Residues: CASSDSGQGDTEAFF.